This record looks at one T cell receptor beta chain sequence and its context. Its antigen target is currently unknown. No per-base quality is available; no much larger clone lies one base away. Receptor libraries were prepared by the immunoSEQ multiplex PCR assay. The multiplex PCR relied on a mix of 60 forward primers for TCR Vbeta segments and 13 reverse primers for TCR Jbeta segments. Amplification of the CDR3 region of rearranged TCR beta genes was performed with a multiplex PCR assay on genomic DNA. On the Illumina HiSeq System, the amplified TCR beta libraries were sequenced as 87-base-pair reads. The original pipeline was this. Across the 500 to 750 repertoires, a later analysis counted approximately 83 million unique TCR beta chains, roughly 11 million of which were shared by at least two donors. Raw reads were error-corrected and collapsed into unique sequences with a nearest-neighbor algorithm that merged closely related sequences to remove PCR and sequencing errors. CDR3 sequences were aligned to IMGT reference sequences to assign V, D and J gene segments. For a sequence to be retained, a match of at least six nucleotides to both a V gene segment and a J gene segment was required. A rearrangement counted as productive if the CDR3 had no stop codons and remained in frame with V and J, and every other rearrangement counted as non-productive. CDR3 was defined according to IMGT convention as the region running from the second conserved V-encoded cysteine to the conserved J-encoded phenylalanine. The earlier analysis of approximately 500 of the donors excluded sequences that lacked an unambiguous match to a single V gene segment. An earlier analysis of around 600 of the donors classified V segments as functional when productive rearrangements were above 56.7% and as segregating when the standard deviation between donors was above 5%. A statistical classification framework was built for diagnosing cytomegalovirus status from the catalog of TCR beta chain sequences. V and J gene assignment, in a later analysis, came from comparing TCR nucleotide sequences with IMGT/GENE-DB human TR gene sequences. A later analysis assigned CDR3 sequences and most-parsimonious VDJ recombination scenarios with the TCRdist pipeline. In a later analysis, each TCR beta chain was defined by its CDR3 amino acid sequence together with its V-gene family, and reads lacking a unique V-gene family were excluded. To address suspected cross-contamination and a sequencing artifact, a later analysis removed 450 to 700 highly shared, low-generation-probability nucleotide sequences. A later analysis calculated a clonal expansion index for each public chain from normalized within-repertoire ranks of inferred template counts. In a later analysis, generation probabilities were computed using a VDJ recombination model fitted to out-of-frame rearrangements, and the results were checked against IGoR. In a later analysis, hypergeometric tests were used to score TCR-TCR, TCR-HLA and TCR-CMV co-occurrence, with a repertoire-size bias correction applied to TCR pairs. In a later analysis, false discovery rates were estimated by permuting HLA or CMV assignments 20 times. In a later analysis, co-occurring TCRs were grouped using DBSCAN, and TCRdist sequence similarity was added for clustering within HLA-allele-positive subsets. Repertoires with fewer than 30,000 or more than 120,000 public chains, plus five repertoires with anomalous nucleotide sharing, were excluded from co-occurrence clustering. Entries here come from immuneACCESS through TCRdb and include only in-frame sequences with V and J called. Some clones fail to appear in such tables; in the studies checked, an unresolved V gene covers under half of the shortfall, and the cause of the remainder is unknown. The V and J calls and clone size are taken from that table; D and trimming were inferred from the DNA. The sample records some 170,000 clones, under 80% of which are singletons. The ten biggest clones cover about 2.5% of the sample.

The sample belongs to a study of cytomegalovirus exposure and HLA in healthy donors listed by TCRdb under 2017. For the study in its entirety: An earlier analysis of 587 of the donors reported under 300 Gb of sequence data and roughly 120 million unique TCR beta sequences obtained from around 190 million T cells. An early release covering roughly 600 HLA-typed donors comprised roughly 300 gigabases of sequencing data and 65 million to 100 million unique TCR sequences. Of the roughly 430 genotyped donors, 65% to 90% fell in the genetic ancestry cluster associated with self-reported Caucasian donors. The aim of the study was to test whether cataloging public T cell receptors could identify signatures of past pathogen exposure. The study profiled the T cell repertoires of approximately 700 subjects by immunosequencing and related them to cytomegalovirus serostatus. Besides the first cohort of approximately 710 subjects, a separate validation cohort made up of 120 different subjects was used. To predict cytomegalovirus infection status, the study combined high-throughput TCR immunosequencing, statistical association of individual TCRs with disease status, and machine learning. A later analysis re-examined previously published TCR beta repertoires from roughly 650 donors and added high-resolution HLA genotyping to investigate patterns of TCR occurrence. The later analysis used no new phenotypic data to find candidate immune exposures, relying instead on TCR beta sequences and their occurrence across donors. To decide whether each TCR beta V gene segment behaved as functional or pseudogenic, an earlier analysis of approximately 590 of the donors relied on high-throughput TCR beta sequencing. Donor age, sex, ethnicity and CMV serostatus were collected together with the repertoire data. A later genetic analysis took genome-wide SNP genotypes for about 55% of the 666 donors and used that subset as a discovery cohort. All discovery cohort repertoires had been generated using a single sequencing platform. Both class I and class II loci were covered by HLA typing, at four-digit resolution. The number of typed donors differed by locus: roughly 629-630 for A, B, C, DRB1 and DQB1; 522 for DQA1; 606 for DPA1; and roughly 450 for DPB1. Five DR-DQ haplotypes were treated as single units for association and clustering because of strong linkage in the cohort. Among about 400 genotyped donors of the cohort, an average of around 250,000 unique TCR beta nucleotide sequences was sequenced per donor, of which 15% to 20% were non-productive.

Points the paper makes about the study in general: An earlier analysis of 587 of the donors showed that most TCR beta V segments appeared in productive rearrangements either about 90% or about 30% of the time, which broadly matched IMGT annotations. Because HLA typing was unavailable for some donors at each locus, only the typed subset was used in association tests. A group of highly shared sequence variants was considered likely to be a technical artifact of the sequencing pipeline. The authors suggested that the approach could potentially be extended to other disease states and immunological phenotypes. In a later analysis, most CMV-associated TCR beta chains were found to appear HLA-restricted, with HLA associations seemingly driven largely by CMV exposure. A further reported finding was that TCR beta sequences accurately predicted the HLA-A and HLA-B alleles for most subjects in the first cohort. The only immune exposure information available for the cohort was CMV serostatus. While some public TCRs were present in many individuals, most TCR sequences turned up only very rarely across donors. Correlated functional status among segregating V segments might reflect linkage disequilibrium, but an unknown experimental factor could not be ruled out. Presence/absence analyses assumed roughly uniform sequencing depth across donors, an assumption that may not hold. Strong co-occurrence of HLA alleles, especially DR and DQ, made assigning TCR associations to individual alleles difficult. According to a later analysis, parvovirus B19, influenza, CMV and Epstein-Barr virus appeared linked to several top co-occurrence clusters. In vitro tests confirmed that a few of the cytomegalovirus-associated TCR beta chains recognize cytomegalovirus antigens. Because counts were too low, about 18 rarely observed V segments, including chromosome 9 orphons, were left out of the earlier analysis of some 640 of the donors. Because the 87-base-pair reads could not distinguish some IMGT-functional V segments, including TRBV6-2 and TRBV6-3, those segments were excluded. A later genetic analysis associated a missense DCLRE1C variant with V-gene and J-gene trimming of TCR beta chains, and an independent cohort replicated the association. The classifier was reported to diagnose cytomegalovirus status with high specificity and sensitivity in both the original cohort and the validation cohort. In a later analysis, HLA-associated TCR beta chains were found to be more clonally expanded and to have lower generation probabilities than equally common non-associated chains. A later analysis found that TCR association rates varied across HLA loci, with DRB1 alleles showing the most associated TCRs and HLA-C alleles the fewest. The cohort was sequenced for TCR beta chains only, and without alpha or paired-chain data the features that could be detected were limited. The study gave a list of 150 to 200 TCR beta chains associated with cytomegalovirus. Compared with the 666-donor mean, donors in an Asian-associated ancestry cluster had fewer N-insertions in productive TCRs, according to a later genetic analysis. At a false discovery rate of 0.05, a later analysis linked under 20,000 TCR beta sequences to specific HLA alleles.

In total, 500 to 700 healthy bone marrow donors made up the cohort. At the time of sampling, every cohort member was nominally healthy, though immune exposures that went unrecorded were likely present. Of the 600 to 750 cohort members, just under 300 had a positive CMV serostatus and about 350 had a negative one, while no CMV serostatus was recorded for the donor. Every donor gave a peripheral blood sample, and the peripheral blood mononuclear cells from that sample were used for TCR beta sequencing. Genomic DNA extraction from the blood cell samples was performed with the Qiagen DNeasy Blood Extraction Kit. Trimmed from V: 6 bases; trimmed from J: 3 bases; junction bases lacking a gene match: 2. In the germline V gene (reference sequence), CDR1 corresponds to LNHDA and CDR2 to SQIVND. Including cysteine and phenylalanine, the CDR3 has 13 amino acids. Only the CDR3 DNA is retained, 39 bases long and in frame from the first base.

This TCR was recovered from a human donor in good health. The receptor chain draws on TRBV19 and TRBJ1-5; 7 bases in the junction line up with TRBD1. The sequencing sample was made of PBMCs. The nucleotide sequence is TGTGCCAGTAGCGACAGGGACAATCAGCCCCAGCATTTT. Translated, this gives CASSDRDNQPQHF.